One and the same sample provided the 9 T cell receptor beta chains below, sequenced in a study of blood T cell repertoires in COVID-19. TCRdb's copy holds only in-frame clones and misses some; the assay was immunoSEQ multiplex PCR. The data show about 310,000 clones, roughly 90% seen once. Sequencing used peripheral blood. These TCRs come from a woman between 35 and 50 years old with COVID-19, enrolled during active disease.

V is TRBV28 and J is TRBJ2-7; D is uncertain. Germline V gene lookup returns CDR1 MDHEN and CDR2 SYDVKM. This CDR3 has 13 amino acids. V lost 4 bases, J lost 2 bases, and 9 bases lay in between. This CDR3 reads CASSSPIPYEQYF. In DNA form, the CDR3 reads TGTGCCAGCAGTTCCCCTATTCCCTACGAGCAGTACTTC.

The rearrangement joins TRBV19 to TRBJ1-1; D call uncertain. Germline loops: CDR1 LNHDA, CDR2 SQIVND (reference sequence). The CDR3 covers 13 residues. Trimming left V 5 bases short and J 1 base short, with 8 bases between. For the CDR3, the DNA is TGTGCCAGTAGTTTGACACCGAACACTGAAGCTTTCTTT. Protein sequence: CASSLTPNTEAFF. Drawing the rest from reference TRBV19 and TRBJ1-1, the complete variable domain is DGGITQSPKYLFRKEGQNVTLSCEQNLNHDAMYWYRQDPGQGLRLIYYSQIVNDFQKGDIAEGYSVSREKKESFPLTVTSAQKNPTAFYLCASSLTPNTEAFFGQGTRLTVV.

V usage is TRBV14 and J usage is TRBJ1-1; D might be TRBD1 (5 bases). The CDR3 has 15 residues. Trimming left V 4 bases short and J 5 bases short, with 17 bases between. CDR1 is SGHDN, CDR2 FVKESK, per germline. The CDR3 is CASSPLGGVWTEAFF. For the CDR3, the DNA is TGTGCCAGCAGCCCCCTTGGAGGGGTATGGACTGAAGCTTTCTTT.

This clone was counted between two and nine times. The chain has TRBV7-8 and TRBJ1-5; D is undetermined. The CDR3 sequence is 15 residues long. V was pared by 5 bases and J by 2 bases, with 13 bases between. In germline, CDR1 is SGHVS, CDR2 FQNEAQ. The CDR3 sequence: CASSVTRSGNQPQHF. In DNA form, the CDR3 reads TGTGCCAGCAGCGTAACTCGCAGCGGCAATCAGCCCCAGCATTTT.

The chain joins TRBV2 to TRBJ1-2; D is unclear. V lost 8 bases to trimming and J lost 0 bases, with 13 bases between them. This CDR3 is built from 14 residues. Per germline, CDR1 SNHLY and CDR2 FYNNEI. CDR3 coding DNA: TGTGCCAGCGCTGATTACAGTGCTAACTATGGCTACACCTTC. This sequence encodes CASADYSANYGYTF. The variable domain in full, completed from reference TRBV2 and TRBJ1-2, reads EPEVTQTPSHQVTQMGQEVILRCVPISNHLYFYWYRQILGQKVEFLVSFYNNEISEKSEIFDDQFSVERPDGSNFTLKIRSTKLEDSAMYFCASADYSANYGYTFGSGTRLTVV.

The rearrangement links TRBV5-1 to TRBJ1-1; 7 positions agree with TRBD1. Germline CDR1 and CDR2: SGHRS and YFSETQ. The CDR3 totals 17 residues. J was trimmed by 0 bases and V by 0 bases; bases with no gene match: 8. The chain's CDR3 is CASSLARDSGMNTEAFF. In DNA, the CDR3 is TGCGCCAGCAGCTTGGCAAGGGACAGTGGTATGAACACTGAAGCTTTCTTT.

The chain couples TRBV7-3 to TRBJ2-7; tentatively, D is TRBD2 (6 bases). CDR1 SGHTA and CDR2 FQGTGA come from the germline V gene. Between the trimmed V and J ends, which lost 5 bases and 1 base, there was a span of 12 bases. CDR3 length equals 14 residues. This CDR3 is CASSLQRASYEQYF. DNA of the CDR3: TGTGCCAGCAGCCTACAGCGGGCTTCCTACGAGCAGTACTTC. The entire variable domain, with the rest obtained from reference TRBV7-3 and TRBJ2-7, is as follows: GAGVSQTPSNKVTEKGKYVELRCDPISGHTALYWYRQSLGQGPEFLIYFQGTGAADDSGLPNDRFFAVRPEGSVSTLKIQRTERGDSAVYLCASSLQRASYEQYFGPGTRLTVT.

This chain connects TRBV7-8 to TRBJ1-2; a weak D match, TRBD1 (5 bases). The germline gives CDR1 SGHVS, CDR2 FQNEAQ. This CDR3 spans 16 amino acids. V lost 0 bases to trimming and J lost 5 bases, with 16 bases between them. CDR3 in amino acids: CASSLALDGGGYGYTF. DNA for the CDR3: TGTGCCAGCAGCTTAGCGCTAGACGGCGGGGGATATGGCTACACCTTC.

The chain links TRBV6-2 or TRBV6-3 to TRBJ2-2; possibly TRBD1 for D (6 bases). The CDR3 is made up of 18 amino acids. Looked up from germline, CDR1 is MNHEY and CDR2 is SVGEGT. Trimming shortened V by 4 bases and J by 1 base, and 19 bases separated the two germline ends. For the CDR3, the DNA is TGTGCCAGCAGTTCACTAGGCAGCGGACAGTTGAACACCGGGGAGCTGTTTTTT. Translation gives CASSSLGSGQLNTGELFF.